This T cell receptor (beta chain) was profiled in a study of OX40 agonist ivuxolimab in advanced cancers. As for the study more broadly: Ivuxolimab, which targeted the costimulatory receptor OX40 (CD134), was an agonistic, fully human IgG2 monoclonal antibody. Intravenous ivuxolimab was administered to patients every 2 weeks at six dose levels: 0.01, 0.1, 0.3, 1.5, 3 and 10 mg/kg. Of the 50 to 55 dose-escalation patients, hepatocellular carcinoma was present in roughly 19, melanoma in approximately 15, renal cell carcinoma in 9 and head and neck cancer in 9. In the dose-escalation cohort, over 65% of patients were male, and the mean age was approximately 60 years, with a range of about 23 to 85. Patients were allowed to have had prior anti-PD-1, anti-PD-L1 or anti-CTLA-4 therapy, and 40% of the dose-escalation patients had previously received checkpoint inhibitors. Three dose-escalation patients achieved partial responses, one with hepatocellular carcinoma and two with cutaneous melanoma. Peripheral TCRbeta sequencing was intended to test whether TCR sequence diversity was altered and clonal T-cell expansion was caused by ivuxolimab. The paper reports the monotherapy dose-escalation portion (N of about 47 patients) of the phase I ivuxolimab trial. Paper-wide results and their limitations: At doses from 0.1 to 3.0 mg/kg, clonal expansion was seen in both CD4+ and CD8+ blood T cells between baseline and week 6. On average, CD8+ T cells showed more expanded clones than CD4+ T cells after ivuxolimab. Low levels of normalized T-cell clonal expansion were also seen in some patients who did not respond. In the 0.1-3.0 mg/kg groups, partial responders were among the patients with the lowest normalized peripheral clonal expansion, particularly in CD8+ T cells. Antigen specificity was not determined for the clonally expanded peripheral T cells.

This clone was seen just once. Its target antigen remains unknown. No per-base quality is available; no much larger clone lies one base away. The trial excluded patients who had a history of autoimmune disease or who were on systemic immunosuppression. Peripheral blood for TCR sequencing was collected from all dose cohorts at baseline, on cycle 4 day 1, and on cycle 7 day 1. Samples came from an open-label, multicenter, first-in-human phase I dose-escalation trial of ivuxolimab. The trial enrolled adults with locally advanced or metastatic head and neck squamous cell, hepatocellular, melanoma or renal cell carcinoma. Before TCR sequencing, CD4+ T cells and CD8+ T cells were sorted from peripheral blood as separate populations. V was cut back by 0 bases and J by 5 bases, leaving a gap of 11 bases between them. Spanning cysteine to phenylalanine, the CDR3 consists of 15 amino acids. This entry keeps only the CDR3 DNA: 45 bases, framed from base 1. In the germline V gene, CDR1 corresponds to SGHRS and CDR2 to YFSETQ.

To sequence the TCRbeta CDR3 region, genomic DNA was isolated from the sorted cells. The immunoSEQ Assay was used for sequencing of TCRbeta CDR3 regions. TCRdb's version of the immuneACCESS table is confined to in-frame rearrangements and falls short of the full clone set. An unresolved V gene accounts for under half of the shortfall where checked; the remainder is of unknown origin. This sample comprises 90,000 to 100,000 clones, around nine tenths of them detected only once. 0.7% to 1% of the sample belongs to the ten largest clones. The input for sequencing was CD4+ or CD8+ T cells sorted from blood, taken in a trial of the OX40 agonist ivuxolimab. The source is an adult with an advanced solid tumor such as melanoma, head and neck, liver or kidney cancer. The V and J genes are TRBV5-1 and TRBJ1-4; the D gene cannot be named for sure. CDR3 protein: CASSLAPGPNEKLFF. The nucleotide sequence reads TGCGCCAGCAGCTTGGCGCCAGGACCAAATGAAAAACTGTTTTTT.